This T cell receptor (beta chain) was profiled in a study of control samples from healthy donors and cancer patients. Germline V gene sequence: CDR1 MNHEY, CDR2 SVGAGI. The CDR3 sequence is 15 residues long. Trimming at V came to 6 bases and at J to 6 bases, leaving 10 bases not matched to a gene. Clones were sequenced by immunoSEQ multiplex PCR, and TCRdb holds only the in-frame ones, with some missing. The table shows 74,000 or so clones, with approximately 90% occurring only once. What was sequenced was blood. This sequence joins TRBV6-5 and TRBJ1-5; 8 bases are a match to TRBD1. This clonotype was obtained from a man aged 50-59 years in good health. CDR3 sequence (DNA): TGTGCCAGCAGGGATGCAGGGGGCGCGGGTCAGCCCCAGCATTTT. It codes for CASRDAGGAGQPQHF.